This T cell receptor beta chain appears in the sequencing data of a study of T cell clonotyping in hematopoietic cell transplantation. Study findings and constraints: Higher Inverse Simpson Index values in graft donor and pretransplant recipient predicted broader posttransplant TCR diversity. At the given depth, recipient repertoires were over 95% de novo clonotypes. Without cell sorting, CD4 versus CD8 contributions remain unresolved.

Recipients were bled about 28 days pretransplant and at posttransplant days 30, 100, 180. Germline V CDR1 and CDR2: ENHRY, SYGVKD. The ends were cut back, 6 bases at V and 0 bases at J, with 14 bases in the middle. The CDR3 covers 15 residues. Data came from immunoSEQ multiplex PCR; TCRdb stores just in-frame clones and leaves some out. The sample consists of roughly 10,000 clones, approximately 84% of them appearing once. Notes on this clone: Its specificity is not known.

The rearrangement links TRBV10-3 to TRBJ1-2; D might be TRBD1 (5 bases). The sequencing used PBMCs, collected at the time of graft-versus-host disease after allogeneic stem cell transplant. This receptor was identified in a male patient aged 55-69 years who had an allogeneic stem cell transplant from an unrelated donor, so the T cells may come from the graft donor. Some clones in this sample may be carry-over from other donors' samples. CDR3 DNA: TGTGCCATCAGCGGACAAGAGTTAGCTAACTATGGCTACACCTTC. Residues: CAISGQELANYGYTF.